Given below is one T cell receptor beta chain in context. Authors' processing steps: How many nucleated cells were present was estimated from reference gene primer amplification. Profiling relied on immunoSEQ multiplex PCR, and the TCRdb table lists in-frame clones only, not all of them. Clone size and V and J calls were adopted from that table, with D and trimming inferred from the DNA. Found here are roughly 100,000 clones, 85% to 90% of them singletons; the top ten hold more than 4.5%. This sample is part of a study of blood T cell repertoires in COVID-19. Overall study context: Spain, Italy and the United States supplied samples that represented acute and convalescent COVID-19. PBMCs, B-cell-depleted T cells, or T cells provided the cDNA or gDNA that made up the material.

Germline V lookup: CDR1 SEHNR, CDR2 FQNEAQ (reference sequence). V lost 3 bases to trimming and J lost 8 bases, with 8 bases between them. This CDR3 comprises 12 residues. This sequence joins TRBV7-9 and TRBJ1-3, with D maybe TRBD1 (5 bases). The sample consisted of peripheral blood. The clonotype comes from a human donor in a cohort sampled during active COVID-19. The CDR3: CASSLVRDTIYF. CDR3 DNA sequence: TGTGCCAGCAGCTTGGTCAGGGACACCATATATTTT.